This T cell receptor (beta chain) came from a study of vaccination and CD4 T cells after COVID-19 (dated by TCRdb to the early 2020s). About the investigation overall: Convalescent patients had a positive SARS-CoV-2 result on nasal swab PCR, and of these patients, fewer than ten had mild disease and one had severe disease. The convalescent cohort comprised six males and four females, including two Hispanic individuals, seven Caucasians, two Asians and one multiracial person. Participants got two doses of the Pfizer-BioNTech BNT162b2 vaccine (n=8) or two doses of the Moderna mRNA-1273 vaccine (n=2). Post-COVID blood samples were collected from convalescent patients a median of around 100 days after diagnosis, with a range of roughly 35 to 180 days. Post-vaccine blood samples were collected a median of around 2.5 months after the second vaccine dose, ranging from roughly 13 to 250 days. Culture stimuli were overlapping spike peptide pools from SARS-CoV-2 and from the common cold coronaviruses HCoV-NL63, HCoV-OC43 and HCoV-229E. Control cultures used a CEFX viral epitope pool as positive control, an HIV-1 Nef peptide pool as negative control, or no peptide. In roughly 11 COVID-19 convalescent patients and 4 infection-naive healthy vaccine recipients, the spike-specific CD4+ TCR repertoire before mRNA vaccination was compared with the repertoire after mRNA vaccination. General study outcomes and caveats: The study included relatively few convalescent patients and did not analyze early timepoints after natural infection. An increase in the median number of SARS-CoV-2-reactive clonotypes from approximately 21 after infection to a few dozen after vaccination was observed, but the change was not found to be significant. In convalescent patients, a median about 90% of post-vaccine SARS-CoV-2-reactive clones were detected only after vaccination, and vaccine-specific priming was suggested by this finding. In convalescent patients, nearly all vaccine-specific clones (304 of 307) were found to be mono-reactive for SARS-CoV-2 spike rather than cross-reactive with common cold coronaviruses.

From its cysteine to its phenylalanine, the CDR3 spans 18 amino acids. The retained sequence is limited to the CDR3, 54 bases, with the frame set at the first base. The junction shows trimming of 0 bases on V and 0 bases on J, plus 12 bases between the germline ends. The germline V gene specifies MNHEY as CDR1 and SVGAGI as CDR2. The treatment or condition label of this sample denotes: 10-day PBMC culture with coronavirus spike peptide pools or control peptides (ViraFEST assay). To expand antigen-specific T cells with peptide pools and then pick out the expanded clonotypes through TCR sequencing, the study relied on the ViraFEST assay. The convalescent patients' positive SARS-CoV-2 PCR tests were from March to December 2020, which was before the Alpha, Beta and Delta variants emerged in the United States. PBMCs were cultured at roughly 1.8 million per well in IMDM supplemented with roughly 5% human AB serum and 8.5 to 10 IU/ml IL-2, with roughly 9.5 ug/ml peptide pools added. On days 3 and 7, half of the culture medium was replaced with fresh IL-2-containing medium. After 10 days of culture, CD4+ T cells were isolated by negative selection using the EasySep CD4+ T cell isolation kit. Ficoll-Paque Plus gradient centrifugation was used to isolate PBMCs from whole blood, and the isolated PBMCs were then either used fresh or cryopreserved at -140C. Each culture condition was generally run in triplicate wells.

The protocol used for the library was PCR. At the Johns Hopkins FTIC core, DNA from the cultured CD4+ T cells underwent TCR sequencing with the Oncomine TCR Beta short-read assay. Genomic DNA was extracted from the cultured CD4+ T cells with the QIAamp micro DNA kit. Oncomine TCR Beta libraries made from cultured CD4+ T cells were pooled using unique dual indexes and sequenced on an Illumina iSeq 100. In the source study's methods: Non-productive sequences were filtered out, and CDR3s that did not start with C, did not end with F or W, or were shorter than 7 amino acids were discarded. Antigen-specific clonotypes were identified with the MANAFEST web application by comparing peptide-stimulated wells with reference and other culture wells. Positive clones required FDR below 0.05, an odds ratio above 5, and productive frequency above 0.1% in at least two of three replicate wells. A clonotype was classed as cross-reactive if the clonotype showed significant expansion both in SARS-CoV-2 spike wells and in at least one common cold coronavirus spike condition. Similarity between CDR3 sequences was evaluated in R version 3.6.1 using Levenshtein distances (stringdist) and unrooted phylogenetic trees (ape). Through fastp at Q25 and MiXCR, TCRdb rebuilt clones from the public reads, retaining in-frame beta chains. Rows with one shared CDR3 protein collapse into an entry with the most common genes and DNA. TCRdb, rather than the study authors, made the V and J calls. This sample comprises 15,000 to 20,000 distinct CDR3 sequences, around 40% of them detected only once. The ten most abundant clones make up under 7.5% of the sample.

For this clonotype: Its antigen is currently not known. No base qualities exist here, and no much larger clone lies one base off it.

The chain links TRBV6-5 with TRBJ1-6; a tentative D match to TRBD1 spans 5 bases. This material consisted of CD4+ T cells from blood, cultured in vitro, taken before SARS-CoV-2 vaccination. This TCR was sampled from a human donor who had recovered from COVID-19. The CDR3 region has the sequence CASSYSIPGSSYNSPLHF. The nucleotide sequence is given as TGTGCCAGCAGTTACTCTATTCCAGGGAGCTCCTATAATTCACCCCTCCACTTT.